Reported below is one T cell receptor (beta chain). The method was immunoSEQ multiplex PCR; TCRdb's version includes in-frame clones alone and lacks a portion of them. There are about 90,000 clones in the sample; about 86% occur only once, and 1.2% lies in the top ten. This specimen comes from a study of blood T cell repertoires in COVID-19. Across the whole study: Samples taken during acute and convalescent COVID-19 were collected in the United States, Italy and Spain. PBMCs, B-cell-depleted T cells, or T cells were the source of the cDNA or gDNA that made up the material.

Germline lookup yields CDR1 SNHLY and CDR2 FYNNEI. Unmatched junction bases numbered 4, after V lost 4 bases and J lost 4 bases. This CDR3 comprises 14 residues. V usage is TRBV2 and J usage is TRBJ2-1, with 7 bases matching TRBD1. The TCR was taken from a man older than 75 with active or convalescent COVID-19. Sequencing input: peripheral blood. For the CDR3, the DNA is TGTGCCAGCAGTGCCACAGGGGTTTACAATGAGCAGTTCTTC. Residues: CASSATGVYNEQFF. Full variable domain (missing parts from reference TRBV2 and TRBJ2-1): EPEVTQTPSHQVTQMGQEVILRCVPISNHLYFYWYRQILGQKVEFLVSFYNNEISEKSEIFDDQFSVERPDGSNFTLKIRSTKLEDSAMYFCASSATGVYNEQFFGPGTRLTVL.